The 8 T cell receptor beta chains reported below all come from one sample, sequenced in a study of Ad26.COV2.S vaccination and SARS-CoV-2 variants. Treatment of the sample: around 19 received Ad26.COV2.S at low or high dose, single or two shots; 5 received placebo; per-sample allocation not given. Sampling happened 63 days after the first vaccine or placebo injection. Assay: immunoSEQ multiplex PCR; the TCRdb copy retains only in-frame clones and omits some. The sample comprises over 400,000 clones, roughly 90% of which are singletons, and around 1.7% rests with the top ten. The material was peripheral blood, obtained in a trial of Ad26.COV2.S vaccine versus placebo. The source of these receptors is a person between 18 and 59 years old who received the Ad26.COV2.S COVID-19 vaccine or a placebo.

The rearrangement joins TRBV12-3 or TRBV12-4 to TRBJ2-7, with D perhaps TRBD2 (5 bases). V dropped 5 bases and J dropped 3 bases, with 11 bases sitting between them. CDR3 length equals 13 residues. CDR3 DNA sequence: TGTGCCAGCAGTCCGACTACGATCTACGAGCAGTACTTC. It specifies CASSPTTIYEQYF.

This chain joins TRBV7-8 and TRBJ1-3; D gene uncertain. Germline V lookup: CDR1 SGHVS, CDR2 FQNEAQ. The V and J ends lost 2 bases and 5 bases respectively, with 4 bases between them. The CDR3 extends over 12 amino acids. This CDR3 is CASSLYRNTIYF. CDR3 nucleotides: TGTGCCAGCAGCTTATACAGAAACACCATATATTTT.

This chain connects TRBV6-5 to TRBJ1-1; D remains unclear. Germline V gene lookup returns CDR1 MNHEY and CDR2 SVGAGI. Trimming pared 6 bases from V and 4 bases from J, leaving 21 bases between. CDR3 length equals 16 residues. The CDR3 nucleotides are TGTGCCAGCAGCTACGGGGTCCCCCGAACTCGCACTGAAGCTTTCTTT. Translating gives CASSYGVPRTRTEAFF.

This clone occurred once. The rearrangement links TRBV3-1 (or the pseudogene TRBV3-2) to TRBJ1-2; possibly TRBD1 for D (5 bases). Deletions cut 3 bases from V and 4 bases from J, with 15 bases between. Germline lookup yields CDR1 LGHDT and CDR2 YNNKEL (reference sequence). The CDR3 extends over 15 amino acids. Here the CDR3 DNA reads TGTGCCAGCAGCCAGTTTGGGGGGGGGAGCTATGGCTACACCTTC. Translation gives CASSQFGGGSYGYTF.

CDR3 in amino acids: CASSGRQANSPLHF. The CDR3 DNA sequence: TGTGCCAGCAGCGGAAGACAGGCGAATTCACCCCTCCACTTT. The genes are TRBV9 and TRBJ1-6; tentatively, D is TRBD1 (6 bases). Germline V gives CDR1 SGDLS, CDR2 YYNGEE. Trimming took 3 bases from V and 7 from J, leaving 11 bases between them. The CDR3 totals 14 residues.

The rearrangement links TRBV4-1 to TRBJ1-4, with D tentatively TRBD1 (5 bases). The germline CDR1 and CDR2 sequences are MGHRA and YSYEKL. V was shortened by 3 bases and J by 8 bases, with 22 bases between the two germline ends. The length of the CDR3 is 17 residues. CDR3 DNA sequence: TGCGCCAGCAGCCAGGCCCCCACCGACAGATTTAGGGAAAAACTGTTTTTT. Translating gives CASSQAPTDRFREKLFF.

J is TRBJ2-2 and V is TRBV4-3, with D hard to call. The CDR3 has 15 residues. The germline gives CDR1 LGHNA, CDR2 YSLEER. V lost 4 bases and J lost 6, with 15 bases in between. CDR3 sequence reads: CASSLTPTSAGELFF. CDR3 sequence (DNA): TGCGCCAGCAGCCTAACCCCGACGAGCGCCGGGGAGCTGTTTTTT.

The chain uses TRBV19 and TRBJ2-6; D remains unclear. This CDR3 is built from 16 residues. The V gene lost 5 bases and the J gene lost 0 bases, with 11 bases spanning the gap. From germline, CDR1 is LNHDA and CDR2 SQIVND (reference sequence). This CDR3 is CASSAQHRSGANVLTF. CDR3 DNA: TGTGCCAGTAGTGCCCAACACCGCTCTGGGGCCAACGTCCTGACTTTC.